The clone carrying this T cell receptor (beta chain) appeared many times. The target antigen is unknown. Germline V gene lookup returns CDR1 MNHEY and CDR2 SMNVEV (reference sequence). The CDR3 consists of 13 residues. The V gene lost 1 base and the J gene lost 0 bases, with 2 bases spanning the gap. The data are from a study of human T cells and chemical hapten exposure. Findings and limits, study-wide: With regard to DPC sensitization, TCRs above 1 in 1000 frequency did not change.

In the authors' methods: TCR counts had a median of around 94,000 per sample and spanned about 20,000 to 700,000. TCRdb re-called the RACE reads with MiXCR, one entry per CDR3 protein. These V and J calls are TCRdb output, not the study's own analysis. The sample yields about 46,000 distinct CDR3 sequences, around 4.5% seen once. Noted time point: healthy volunteer bleed at 2 weeks. Total RNA came from unfractionated whole blood. The clonotype comes from a female donor in good health. Some clones in this sample may be carry-over from other donors' samples. The sequenced sample was whole blood. The chain employs TRBV27 and TRBJ2-3; D uncertain. The CDR3 here is CASSLFSTDTQYF. The CDR3 DNA reads as TGTGCCAGCAGTTTATTTAGCACAGATACGCAGTATTTT.